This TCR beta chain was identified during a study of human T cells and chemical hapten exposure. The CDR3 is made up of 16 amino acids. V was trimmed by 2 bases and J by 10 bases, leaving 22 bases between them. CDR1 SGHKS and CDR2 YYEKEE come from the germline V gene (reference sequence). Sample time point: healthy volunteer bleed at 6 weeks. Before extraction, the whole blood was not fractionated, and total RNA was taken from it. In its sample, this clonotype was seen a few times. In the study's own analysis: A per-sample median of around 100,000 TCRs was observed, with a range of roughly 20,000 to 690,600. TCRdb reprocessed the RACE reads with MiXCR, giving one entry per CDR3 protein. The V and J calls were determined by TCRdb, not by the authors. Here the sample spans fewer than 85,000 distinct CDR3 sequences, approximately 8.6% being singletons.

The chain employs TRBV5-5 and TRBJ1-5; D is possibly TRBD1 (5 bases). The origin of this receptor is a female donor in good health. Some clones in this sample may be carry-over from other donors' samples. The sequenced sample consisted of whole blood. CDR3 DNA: TGTGCCAGCAGCTTTCTGCAGGGAAAGGACAATCGTCCCCAGCATTTT. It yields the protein CASSFLQGKDNRPQHF.